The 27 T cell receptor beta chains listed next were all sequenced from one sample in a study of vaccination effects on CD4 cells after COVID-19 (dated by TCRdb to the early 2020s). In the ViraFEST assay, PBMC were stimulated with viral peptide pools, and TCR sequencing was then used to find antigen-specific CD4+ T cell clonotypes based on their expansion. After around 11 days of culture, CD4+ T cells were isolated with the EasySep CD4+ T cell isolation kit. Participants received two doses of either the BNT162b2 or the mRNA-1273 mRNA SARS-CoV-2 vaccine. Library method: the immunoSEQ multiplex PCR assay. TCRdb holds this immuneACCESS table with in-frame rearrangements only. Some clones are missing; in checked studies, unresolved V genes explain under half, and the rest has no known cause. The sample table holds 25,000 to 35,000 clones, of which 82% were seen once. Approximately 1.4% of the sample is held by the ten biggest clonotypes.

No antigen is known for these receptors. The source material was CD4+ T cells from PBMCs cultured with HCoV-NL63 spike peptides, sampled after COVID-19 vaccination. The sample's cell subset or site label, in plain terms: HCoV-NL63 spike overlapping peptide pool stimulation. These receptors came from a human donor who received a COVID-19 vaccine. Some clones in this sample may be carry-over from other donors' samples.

CDR3 loop: CSARAGDEQFF. The CDR3 DNA reads as TGCAGTGCTAGAGCGGGGGACGAGCAGTTCTTC. The chain combines TRBV20-1 with TRBJ2-1; the D gene is possibly TRBD2 (6 bases). Per germline, CDR1 DFQATT and CDR2 SNEGSKA (reference sequence). There are 11 residues in the CDR3. V was shortened by 1 base and J by 10 bases, with 8 bases between the two germline ends.

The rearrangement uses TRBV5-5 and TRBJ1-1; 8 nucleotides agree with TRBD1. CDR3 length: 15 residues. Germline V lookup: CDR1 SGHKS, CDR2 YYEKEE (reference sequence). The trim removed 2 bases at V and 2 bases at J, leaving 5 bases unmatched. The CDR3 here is CASSFLQGANTEAFF. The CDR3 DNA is TGTGCCAGCAGCTTCCTCCAGGGGGCAAACACTGAAGCTTTCTTT.

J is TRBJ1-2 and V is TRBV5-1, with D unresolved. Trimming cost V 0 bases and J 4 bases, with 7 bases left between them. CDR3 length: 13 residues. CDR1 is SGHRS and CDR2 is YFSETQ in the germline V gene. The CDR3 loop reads CASSLGRIYGYTF. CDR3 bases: TGCGCCAGCAGCTTGGGACGGATCTATGGCTACACCTTC.

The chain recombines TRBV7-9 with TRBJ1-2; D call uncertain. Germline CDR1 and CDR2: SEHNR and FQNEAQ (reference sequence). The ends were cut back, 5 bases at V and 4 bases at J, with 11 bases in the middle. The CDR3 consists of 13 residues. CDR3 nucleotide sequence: TGTGCCAGCAGCCCCCTCTCTTTCTATGGCTACACCTTC. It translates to CASSPLSFYGYTF.

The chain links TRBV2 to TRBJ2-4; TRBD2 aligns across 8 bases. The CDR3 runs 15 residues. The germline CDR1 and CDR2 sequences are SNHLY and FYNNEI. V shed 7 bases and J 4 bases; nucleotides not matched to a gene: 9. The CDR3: CASISGTGGKNIQYF. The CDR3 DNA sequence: TGTGCCAGCATTAGCGGGACGGGCGGAAAAAACATTCAGTACTTC.

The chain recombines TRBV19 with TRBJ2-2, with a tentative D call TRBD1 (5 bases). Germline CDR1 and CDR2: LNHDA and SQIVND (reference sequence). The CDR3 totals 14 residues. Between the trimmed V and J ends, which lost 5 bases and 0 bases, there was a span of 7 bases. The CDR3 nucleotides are TGTGCCAGTAGTCAGACAGCGAACACCGGGGAGCTGTTTTTT. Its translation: CASSQTANTGELFF.

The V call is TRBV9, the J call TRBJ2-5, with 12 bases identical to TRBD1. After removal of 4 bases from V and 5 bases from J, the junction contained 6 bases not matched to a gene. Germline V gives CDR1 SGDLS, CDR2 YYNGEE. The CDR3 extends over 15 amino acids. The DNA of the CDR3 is TGTGCCAGCAGCCAAAGGGGACAGGGGGCGGAGACCCAGTACTTC. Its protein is CASSQRGQGAETQYF.

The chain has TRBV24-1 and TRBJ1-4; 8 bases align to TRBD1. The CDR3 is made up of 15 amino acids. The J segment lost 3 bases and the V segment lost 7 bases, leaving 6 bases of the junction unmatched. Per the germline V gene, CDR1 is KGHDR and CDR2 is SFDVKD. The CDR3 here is CATSETRGPNEKLFF. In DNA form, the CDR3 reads TGTGCCACCAGCGAAACCAGGGGGCCTAATGAAAAACTGTTTTTT.

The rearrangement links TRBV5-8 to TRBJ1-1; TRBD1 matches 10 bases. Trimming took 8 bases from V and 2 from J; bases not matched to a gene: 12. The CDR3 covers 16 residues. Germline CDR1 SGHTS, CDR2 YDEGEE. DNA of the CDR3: TGTGCCAGTCCAAGACAGGGGGCCTATGTCAACACTGAAGCTTTCTTT. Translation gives CASPRQGAYVNTEAFF.

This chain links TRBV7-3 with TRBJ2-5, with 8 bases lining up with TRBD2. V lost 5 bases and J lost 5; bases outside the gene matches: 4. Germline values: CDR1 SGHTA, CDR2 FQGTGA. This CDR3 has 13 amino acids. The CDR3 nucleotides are TGTGCCAGCAGCCGGGGGGGGTGGGAGACCCAGTACTTC. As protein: CASSRGGWETQYF.

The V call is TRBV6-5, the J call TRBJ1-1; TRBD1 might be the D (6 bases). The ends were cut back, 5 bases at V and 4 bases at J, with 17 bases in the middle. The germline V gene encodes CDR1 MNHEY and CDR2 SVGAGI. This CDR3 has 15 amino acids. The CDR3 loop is CASSRLTRGGTEAFF. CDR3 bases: TGTGCCAGCAGTCGCCTTACCAGGGGAGGCACTGAAGCTTTCTTT.

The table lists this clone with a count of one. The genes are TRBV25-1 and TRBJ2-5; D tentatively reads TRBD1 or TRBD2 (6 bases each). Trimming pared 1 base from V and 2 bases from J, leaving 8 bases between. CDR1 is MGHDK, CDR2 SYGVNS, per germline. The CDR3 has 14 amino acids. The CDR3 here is CASSEWGAQETQYF. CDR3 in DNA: TGTGCCAGCAGTGAATGGGGGGCTCAAGAGACCCAGTACTTC.

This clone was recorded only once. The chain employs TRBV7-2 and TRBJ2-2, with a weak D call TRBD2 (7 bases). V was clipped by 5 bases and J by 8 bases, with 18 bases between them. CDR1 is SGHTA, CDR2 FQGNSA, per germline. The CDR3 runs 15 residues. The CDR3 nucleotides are TGTGCCAGCAGCAACGGGGGGCCCCTAGGGGGGGAGCTGTTTTTT. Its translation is CASSNGGPLGGELFF.

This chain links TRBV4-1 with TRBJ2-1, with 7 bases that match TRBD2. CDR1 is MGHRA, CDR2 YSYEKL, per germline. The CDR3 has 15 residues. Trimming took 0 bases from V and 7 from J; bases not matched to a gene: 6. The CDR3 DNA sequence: TGCGCCAGCAGCCAAGATCTTCTAGCGGCAAATGAGCAGTTCTTC. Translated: CASSQDLLAANEQFF.

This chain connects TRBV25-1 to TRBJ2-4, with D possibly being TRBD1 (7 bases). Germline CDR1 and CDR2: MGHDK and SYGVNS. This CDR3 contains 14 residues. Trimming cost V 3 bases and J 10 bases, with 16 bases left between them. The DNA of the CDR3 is TGTGCCAGCAGTGACGCCAGGGGGACTCCGATTCAGTACTTC. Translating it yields CASSDARGTPIQYF.

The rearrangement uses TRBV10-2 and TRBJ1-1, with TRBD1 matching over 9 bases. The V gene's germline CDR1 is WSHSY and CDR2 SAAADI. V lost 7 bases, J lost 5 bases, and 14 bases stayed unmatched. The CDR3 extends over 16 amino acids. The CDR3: CASIDGGQGLGTEAFF. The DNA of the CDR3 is TGCGCCAGCATAGACGGGGGACAGGGCTTGGGGACTGAAGCTTTCTTT.

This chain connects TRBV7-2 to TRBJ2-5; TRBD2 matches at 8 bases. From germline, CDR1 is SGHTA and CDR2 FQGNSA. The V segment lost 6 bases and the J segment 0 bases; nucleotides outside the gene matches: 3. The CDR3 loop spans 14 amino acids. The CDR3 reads CASRRTSHQETQYF. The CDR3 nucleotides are TGTGCCAGCAGGCGGACTAGCCACCAAGAGACCCAGTACTTC.

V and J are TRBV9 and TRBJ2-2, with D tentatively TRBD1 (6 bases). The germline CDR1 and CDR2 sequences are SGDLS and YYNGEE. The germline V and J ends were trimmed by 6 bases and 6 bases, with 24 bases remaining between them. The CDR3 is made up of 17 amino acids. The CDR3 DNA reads TGTGCCAGCACCCATCACGACAGGTTCGGCTTGGCCGGGGAGCTGTTTTTT. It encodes CASTHHDRFGLAGELFF.

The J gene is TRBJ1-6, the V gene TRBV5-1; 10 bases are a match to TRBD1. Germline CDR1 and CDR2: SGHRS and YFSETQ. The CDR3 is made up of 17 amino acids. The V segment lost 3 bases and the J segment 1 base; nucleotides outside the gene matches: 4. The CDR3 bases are TGCGCCAGCAGCTCTCGGGACAGGGGATCCTATAATTCACCCCTCCACTTT. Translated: CASSSRDRGSYNSPLHF.

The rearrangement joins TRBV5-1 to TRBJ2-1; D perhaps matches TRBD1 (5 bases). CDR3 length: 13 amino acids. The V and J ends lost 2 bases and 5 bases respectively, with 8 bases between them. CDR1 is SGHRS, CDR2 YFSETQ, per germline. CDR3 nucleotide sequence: TGCGCCAGCAGCTTTATAGGGGACAATGAGCAGTTCTTC. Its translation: CASSFIGDNEQFF.

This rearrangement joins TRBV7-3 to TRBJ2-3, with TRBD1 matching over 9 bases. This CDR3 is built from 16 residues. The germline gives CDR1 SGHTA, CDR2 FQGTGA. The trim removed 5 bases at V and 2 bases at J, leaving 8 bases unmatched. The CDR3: CASSLNGQGNTDTQYF. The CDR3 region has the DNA TGTGCCAGCAGCCTGAACGGACAGGGGAACACAGATACGCAGTATTTT. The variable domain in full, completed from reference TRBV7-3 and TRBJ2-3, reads GAGVSQTPSNKVTEKGKYVELRCDPISGHTALYWYRQSLGQGPEFLIYFQGTGAADDSGLPNDRFFAVRPEGSVSTLKIQRTERGDSAVYLCASSLNGQGNTDTQYFGPGTRLTVL.

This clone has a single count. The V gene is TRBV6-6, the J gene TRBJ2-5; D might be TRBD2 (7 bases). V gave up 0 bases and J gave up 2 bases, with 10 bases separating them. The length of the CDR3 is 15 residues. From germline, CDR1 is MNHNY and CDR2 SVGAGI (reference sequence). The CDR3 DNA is TGTGCCAGCAGTTACTCGAGGGGGGGGCAAGAGACCCAGTACTTC. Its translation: CASSYSRGGQETQYF.

CDR3 sequence: CASSSRRTPSPFF. The CDR3 DNA reads as TGTGCCAGCAGCTCCCGACGGACCCCCAGTCCTTTCTTT. The V and J genes are TRBV7-2 and TRBJ1-1; D unresolved. This CDR3 is 13 amino acids long. Germline assignment: CDR1 SGHTA and CDR2 FQGNSA. V was pared by 4 bases and J by 12 bases, with 18 bases between.

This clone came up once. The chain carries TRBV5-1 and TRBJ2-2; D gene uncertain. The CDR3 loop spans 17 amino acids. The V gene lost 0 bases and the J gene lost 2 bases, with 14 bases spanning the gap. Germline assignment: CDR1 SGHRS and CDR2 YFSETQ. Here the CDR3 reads CASSLGTTYPNTGELFF. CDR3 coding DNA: TGCGCCAGCAGCTTGGGAACCACCTACCCTAACACCGGGGAGCTGTTTTTT.

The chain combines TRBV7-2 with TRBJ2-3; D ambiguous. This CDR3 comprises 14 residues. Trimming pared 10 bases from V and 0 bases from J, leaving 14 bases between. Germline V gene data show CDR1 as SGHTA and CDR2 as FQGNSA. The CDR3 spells CATQWSFSTDTQYF. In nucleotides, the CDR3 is TGTGCCACCCAGTGGAGTTTTAGCACAGATACGCAGTATTTT.

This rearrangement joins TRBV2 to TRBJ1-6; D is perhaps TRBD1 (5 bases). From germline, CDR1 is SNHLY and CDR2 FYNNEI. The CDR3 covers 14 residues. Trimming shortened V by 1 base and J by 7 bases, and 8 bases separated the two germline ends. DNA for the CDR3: TGTGCCAGCAGTGAAGAACAGGCCAATTCACCCCTCCACTTT. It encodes CASSEEQANSPLHF.

CDR3 DNA sequence: TGTGCCAGCAGCGTAGCTTTCGGACAGCAGTTTTTT. Its translation: CASSVAFGQQFF. V gene TRBV9 combines with J gene TRBJ2-2; D is perhaps TRBD1 (6 bases). CDR3 length equals 12 residues. CDR1 and CDR2 from the germline V gene are SGDLS and YYNGEE. Trimming pared 0 bases from V and 16 bases from J, leaving 13 bases between.